These T cell receptor beta chains were read from a single sample in a study of OX40 agonist ivuxolimab in advanced cancers. Libraries were prepared by immunoSEQ multiplex PCR; TCRdb keeps only in-frame clonotypes and omits some of them. The sample has about 68,000 clones; approximately 80% are singletons. Sequencing used CD4+ or CD8+ T cells sorted from blood, obtained in a trial of the OX40 agonist ivuxolimab. The receptor set was obtained from an adult with an advanced solid tumor such as melanoma, head and neck, liver or kidney cancer. The CDR3 runs from the conserved cysteine through the conserved F or W. Fields, in order: V gene, J gene, D gene, clone size, CDR3 DNA, CDR3 protein. A D gene is named only where the DNA matches it firmly. Not all rows give a size; the values are once, few, many and, for expanded clones, a class.

V gene: TRBV12-5; J gene: TRBJ2-3; D gene: .; clone size: .; CDR3 DNA: TGTGCTAGTGGTTTAGATGGGGGGTTGGCAGATACGCAGTATTTT; CDR3 protein: CASGLDGGLADTQYF
V gene: TRBV9; J gene: TRBJ1-1; D gene: .; clone size: .; CDR3 DNA: TGTGCCAGCAGCGCTAGGACAGCGTATAACACTGAAGCTTTCTTT; CDR3 protein: CASSARTAYNTEAFF
V gene: TRBV4-2; J gene: TRBJ2-3; D gene: TRBD2; clone size: .; CDR3 DNA: TGTGCCAGCAGCCAAGATGTAGCGGGGTTGTATACGCAGTATTTT; CDR3 protein: CASSQDVAGLYTQYF
V gene: TRBV27; J gene: TRBJ1-1; D gene: .; clone size: .; CDR3 DNA: TGTGCCAGCCGGCGGGGGGGCGAAGCTTTCTTT; CDR3 protein: CASRRGGEAFF
V gene: TRBV13; J gene: TRBJ2-1; D gene: .; clone size: .; CDR3 DNA: TGTGCCAGCAGCTTAGGGGTGAGCTCCTACAATGAGCAGTTCTTC; CDR3 protein: CASSLGVSSYNEQFF
V gene: TRBV10-3; J gene: TRBJ2-3; D gene: .; clone size: few; CDR3 DNA: TGTGCCATCAGTGAGATTGGCACAGATACGCAGTATTTT; CDR3 protein: CAISEIGTDTQYF
V gene: TRBV4-2; J gene: TRBJ1-5; D gene: .; clone size: .; CDR3 DNA: TGTGCCAGCAGCCAAGGGAAAGACCCTCAGCCCCAGCATTTT; CDR3 protein: CASSQGKDPQPQHF
V gene: TRBV9; J gene: TRBJ2-5; D gene: TRBD1; clone size: .; CDR3 DNA: TGTGCCAGCAGCGTAGGGACAGGTCGTCAAGAGACCCAGTACTTC; CDR3 protein: CASSVGTGRQETQYF
V gene: TRBV2; J gene: TRBJ2-2; D gene: TRBD2; clone size: .; CDR3 DNA: TGTGCCAGCAGTGGGGCTAGCGGGACAACCGGGGAGCTGTTTTTT; CDR3 protein: CASSGASGTTGELFF
V gene: TRBV19; J gene: TRBJ2-1; D gene: TRBD1; clone size: .; CDR3 DNA: TGTGCCAGTAGTATAGTAGGGGGCACCGCAAATGAGCAGTTCTTC; CDR3 protein: CASSIVGGTANEQFF
V gene: TRBV19; J gene: TRBJ2-3; D gene: TRBD2; clone size: .; CDR3 DNA: TGTGCCAGTAGTATCCCCACTAGCGGGGGGGCCTATACGCAGTATTTT; CDR3 protein: CASSIPTSGGAYTQYF
V gene: TRBV18; J gene: TRBJ1-1; D gene: .; clone size: .; CDR3 DNA: TGTGCCAGCTCACCACGGCGCCAGGAGAGAGTAGCTAACATGAACACTGAAGCTTTCTTT; CDR3 protein: CASSPRRQERVANMNTEAFF
V gene: TRBV25-1; J gene: TRBJ1-1; D gene: .; clone size: .; CDR3 DNA: TGTGCCAGCTCCCCCAGCCTCCTTAACACTGAAGCTTTCTTT; CDR3 protein: CASSPSLLNTEAFF
V gene: TRBV11-2; J gene: TRBJ2-2; D gene: .; clone size: once; CDR3 DNA: TGTGCCAGCAGCTTAGCAGGGACGAACACCGGGGAGCTGTTTTTT; CDR3 protein: CASSLAGTNTGELFF
V gene: TRBV2; J gene: TRBJ2-7; D gene: .; clone size: .; CDR3 DNA: TGTGCCAGCAAGACGGGCTCCTACGAGCAGTACTTC; CDR3 protein: CASKTGSYEQYF
V gene: TRBV7-2; J gene: TRBJ2-7; D gene: .; clone size: once; CDR3 DNA: TGTGCCAGCTCCCAATTGACAGGAACCGAGCAGTACTTC; CDR3 protein: CASSQLTGTEQYF
V gene: TRBV10-3; J gene: TRBJ2-2; D gene: TRBD2; clone size: .; CDR3 DNA: TGTGCCATCAGTGAGTCCAGCGGGGGTTTCGGGGAGCTGTTTTTT; CDR3 protein: CAISESSGGFGELFF
V gene: TRBV5-1; J gene: TRBJ1-1; D gene: .; clone size: .; CDR3 DNA: TGCGCCAGCAGCCCCACCCTGGACGGGAACACTGAAGCTTTCTTT; CDR3 protein: CASSPTLDGNTEAFF
V gene: TRBV18; J gene: TRBJ1-5; D gene: .; clone size: .; CDR3 DNA: TGTGCCAGCTCACCAGGGGTTAAGTGGGGGGGAAAGGATCAGCCCCAGCATTTT; CDR3 protein: CASSPGVKWGGKDQPQHF
V gene: TRBV25-1; J gene: TRBJ2-5; D gene: .; clone size: .; CDR3 DNA: TGTGCCAGCAGTTTCCGAAATACGCGCCAAGAGACCCAGTACTTC; CDR3 protein: CASSFRNTRQETQYF
V gene: TRBV5-4; J gene: TRBJ2-3; D gene: .; clone size: .; CDR3 DNA: TGTGCCAGCAGCTTCAGAGCGGTGGGGCCAGATACGCAGTATTTT; CDR3 protein: CASSFRAVGPDTQYF
V gene: TRBV6-5; J gene: TRBJ2-5; D gene: TRBD2; clone size: .; CDR3 DNA: TGTGCCAGCAGTAACACCGGGACTAGCGTTGAGACCCAGTACTTC; CDR3 protein: CASSNTGTSVETQYF
V gene: TRBV2; J gene: TRBJ1-6; D gene: .; clone size: .; CDR3 DNA: TGTGCCAGCGGGGGGAATAATTCACCCCTCCACTTT; CDR3 protein: CASGGNNSPLHF
V gene: TRBV5-4; J gene: TRBJ2-3; D gene: .; clone size: .; CDR3 DNA: TGTGCCAGCAGCTTAGGGGGGATTGGAGATACGCAGTATTTT; CDR3 protein: CASSLGGIGDTQYF
V gene: TRBV18; J gene: TRBJ2-2; D gene: TRBD2; clone size: .; CDR3 DNA: TGTGCCAGCTCACCACGACTAGCGGGGACTGCGAACACCGGGGAGCTGTTTTTT; CDR3 protein: CASSPRLAGTANTGELFF
V gene: TRBV19; J gene: TRBJ2-6; D gene: .; clone size: .; CDR3 DNA: TGTGCCAGTAGTAGGGGGCAATCCTCTGGGGCCAACGTCCTGACTTTC; CDR3 protein: CASSRGQSSGANVLTF
V gene: TRBV5-1; J gene: TRBJ2-3; D gene: TRBD2; clone size: .; CDR3 DNA: TGCGCCAGCAGCTTGGCCTGGGCTAGCGGGGATAGCACAGATACGCAGTATTTT; CDR3 protein: CASSLAWASGDSTDTQYF
V gene: TRBV30; J gene: TRBJ2-1; D gene: TRBD1; clone size: .; CDR3 DNA: TGTGCCTGGAGTCGGACGCGGACAGGGGGATACAATGAGCAGTTCTTC; CDR3 protein: CAWSRTRTGGYNEQFF
V gene: TRBV4-2; J gene: TRBJ2-1; D gene: .; clone size: once; CDR3 DNA: TGTGCCAGCAGCCCGAACTACAATGAGCAGTTCTTC; CDR3 protein: CASSPNYNEQFF
V gene: TRBV28; J gene: TRBJ1-5; D gene: .; clone size: .; CDR3 DNA: TGTGCCAGCAGTTTGGTAGGAGGATCAGGGCAGCCCCAGCATTTT; CDR3 protein: CASSLVGGSGQPQHF
V gene: TRBV6-5; J gene: TRBJ1-2; D gene: .; clone size: .; CDR3 DNA: TGTGCCAGCAGTTACACGCGACAGTCCTATGGCTACACCTTC; CDR3 protein: CASSYTRQSYGYTF
V gene: TRBV6-6; J gene: TRBJ2-1; D gene: .; clone size: .; CDR3 DNA: TGTGCCCTCGCGAAGGGGAACAATGAGCAGTTCTTC; CDR3 protein: CALAKGNNEQFF
V gene: TRBV6-1; J gene: TRBJ2-5; D gene: .; clone size: .; CDR3 DNA: TGTGCCAGCAGTTTGGCCCCCTCCCAAGAGACCCAGTACTTC; CDR3 protein: CASSLAPSQETQYF
V gene: TRBV7-9; J gene: TRBJ2-3; D gene: .; clone size: once; CDR3 DNA: TGTGCCAGCAGCCTCCGGTTAGGGGCGATAGATACGCAGTATTTT; CDR3 protein: CASSLRLGAIDTQYF
V gene: TRBV6-1; J gene: TRBJ2-5; D gene: TRBD2; clone size: .; CDR3 DNA: TGTGCCAGCAGTGCTAGCGGGGGTATAATAGAGACCCAGTACTTC; CDR3 protein: CASSASGGIIETQYF
V gene: TRBV27; J gene: TRBJ2-3; D gene: .; clone size: .; CDR3 DNA: TGTGCCAGCAGTTTCATACAGGGTGGCGCAGATACGCAGTATTTT; CDR3 protein: CASSFIQGGADTQYF
V gene: TRBV7-6; J gene: TRBJ2-2; D gene: .; clone size: .; CDR3 DNA: TGTGCCAGCAGCCCAGTCCGGGAGCCAAACGGGGAGCTGTTTTTT; CDR3 protein: CASSPVREPNGELFF
V gene: TRBV2; J gene: TRBJ2-5; D gene: .; clone size: .; CDR3 DNA: TGTGCCAGCAGTGAATTGTCGGGAGTGCAGACCCAGTACTTC; CDR3 protein: CASSELSGVQTQYF
V gene: TRBV7-2; J gene: TRBJ2-1; D gene: .; clone size: once; CDR3 DNA: TGTGCCAGCAGCTTCATTGCGGCTACCTACAATGAGCAGTTCTTC; CDR3 protein: CASSFIAATYNEQFF
V gene: TRBV28; J gene: TRBJ1-6; D gene: .; clone size: .; CDR3 DNA: TGTGCCAGCAGTTTATCAGGTTGGAGGTCACCCCTCCACTTT; CDR3 protein: CASSLSGWRSPLHF
V gene: TRBV15; J gene: TRBJ2-1; D gene: .; clone size: .; CDR3 DNA: TGTGCCACCAGCAGAGAGCGGGGACACAATGAGCAGTTCTTC; CDR3 protein: CATSRERGHNEQFF
V gene: TRBV14; J gene: TRBJ1-1; D gene: TRBD1; clone size: .; CDR3 DNA: TGTGCCAGCAGGGGGACAGGGGGCCTTATGAACACTGAAGCTTTCTTT; CDR3 protein: CASRGTGGLMNTEAFF
V gene: TRBV7-2; J gene: TRBJ1-1; D gene: .; clone size: .; CDR3 DNA: TGTGCCAGCAGCTTACAAATAACAGGGAGGGGAGCTTTCTTT; CDR3 protein: CASSLQITGRGAFF
V gene: TRBV2; J gene: TRBJ2-5; D gene: TRBD1; clone size: .; CDR3 DNA: TGTGCCAGCAACCGGGACAGACTCCAAGAGACCCAGTACTTC; CDR3 protein: CASNRDRLQETQYF
V gene: TRBV27; J gene: TRBJ1-4; D gene: .; clone size: .; CDR3 DNA: TGTGCCAGCAGTTTATCGATCGCCTTTCGCCCATCAAGGGGAGGAAGGAGTAGGGTTGAAAAACTGTTTTTT; CDR3 protein: CASSLSIAFRPSRGGRSRVEKLFF
V gene: TRBV19; J gene: TRBJ1-4; D gene: .; clone size: medium-sized; CDR3 DNA: TGTGCCAGTAGACGTCGTCAGGGTGTTTCGGAAAAACTGTTTTTT; CDR3 protein: CASRRRQGVSEKLFF
V gene: TRBV30; J gene: TRBJ1-2; D gene: .; clone size: medium-sized; CDR3 DNA: TGTGCCTGGAGGCGGACGGGACGGGTTAACTATGGCTACACCTTC; CDR3 protein: CAWRRTGRVNYGYTF
V gene: TRBV29-1; J gene: TRBJ1-6; D gene: .; clone size: few; CDR3 DNA: TGCAGCGTTGGGGCCGATTTTCCCCTCCACTTT; CDR3 protein: CSVGADFPLHF
V gene: TRBV5-1; J gene: TRBJ1-6; D gene: .; clone size: few; CDR3 DNA: TGCGCCAGCAGCGATGACACAGCTAATTCACCCCTCCACTTT; CDR3 protein: CASSDDTANSPLHF
V gene: TRBV6-5; J gene: TRBJ2-5; D gene: TRBD2; clone size: .; CDR3 DNA: TGTGCCAGCACCCTCCGGGGGGGGCGAGAGACCCAGTACTTC; CDR3 protein: CASTLRGGRETQYF
V gene: TRBV11-1; J gene: TRBJ2-5; D gene: .; clone size: .; CDR3 DNA: TGTGCCAGCAACTTTGTAGGGGGGGCACAAGAGACCCAGTACTTC; CDR3 protein: CASNFVGGAQETQYF
V gene: TRBV6-6; J gene: TRBJ1-2; D gene: .; clone size: .; CDR3 DNA: TGTGCCAGCAGCCGGGACGGGTTCTACACCTTC; CDR3 protein: CASSRDGFYTF
V gene: TRBV19; J gene: TRBJ2-7; D gene: TRBD1; clone size: .; CDR3 DNA: TGTGCCAGTAGTCCGACAGGGCCTCCCTACGAGCAGTACTTC; CDR3 protein: CASSPTGPPYEQYF
V gene: TRBV5-6; J gene: TRBJ2-7; D gene: .; clone size: .; CDR3 DNA: TGTGCCAGCAGCCGCCGTCGGGCCTCCTACGAGCAGTACTTC; CDR3 protein: CASSRRRASYEQYF
V gene: TRBV30; J gene: TRBJ2-7; D gene: TRBD2; clone size: .; CDR3 DNA: TGTGCCTGGAGAAGCGAGCGGGGGTTAAGCTCCTACGAGCAGTACTTC; CDR3 protein: CAWRSERGLSSYEQYF
V gene: TRBV5-6; J gene: TRBJ1-1; D gene: .; clone size: .; CDR3 DNA: TGTGCCAGCAGCTTGATCGAGAACACTGAAGCTTTCTTT; CDR3 protein: CASSLIENTEAFF